These 4 T cell receptor beta chains originate from one sample sequenced in a study of type 1 regulatory T cells. Findings and limits, study-wide: Tr1 cells had a more restricted TCR repertoire than non-Tr1 cells.

No antigen is known for these receptors. TCRdb redid the calling of the reads with MiXCR, one entry per CDR3 protein. Of 70,000 or so distinct CDR3 sequences listed, more than 20% were seen once; the top ten hold roughly 8.3%. Sequenced: cultured type 1 regulatory T (Tr1) cells, either the whole culture or a sorted fraction (not recorded which). The origin of the receptors is a human donor in good health.

This clonotype has ten or more counts. The CDR3 DNA reads as TGCAGTGCTAGCCTTGCCGGCACTCGTGTTGGGACCCAGTACTTC. Its translation is CSASLAGTRVGTQYF. This chain uses TRBV20-1 with TRBJ2-5; D is uncertain. Trimming took off 3 bases at V and 7 bases at J, with 21 bases between the two ends. Germline V gives CDR1 DFQATT, CDR2 SNEGSKA (reference sequence). The CDR3 sequence is 15 residues long.

A few counts support this clonotype. The rearrangement links TRBV18 to TRBJ2-7; the match to TRBD1 covers 7 bases. The CDR3 totals 12 residues. Germline loops: CDR1 KGHSH, CDR2 LQKENI. J gave up 6 bases and V 6 bases, and 5 bases lay outside the gene matches. CDR3 bases: TGTGCCAGCTCCCGACAGGGAAGCGAGCAGTACTTC. This translates into CASSRQGSEQYF.

This clonotype was observed a handful of times. The chain uses TRBV9 and TRBJ2-3; weak D call: TRBD2 (5 bases). Trimming pared 2 bases from V and 7 bases from J, leaving 11 bases between. The CDR3 totals 13 residues. In germline, CDR1 is SGDLS, CDR2 YYNGEE. CDR3 bases: TGTGCCAGCAGCGTGGCGACGGGAAATACGCAGTATTTT. Translating gives CASSVATGNTQYF.

This chain joins TRBV3-1 and TRBJ1-4; D is ambiguous. CDR1 is LGHDT and CDR2 is YNNKEL in the germline V gene (reference sequence). CDR3 size: 15 residues. Trimming shortened V by 1 base and J by 8 bases, and 14 bases separated the two germline ends. The DNA of the CDR3 is TGTGCCAGCAGCCAAGTTGCTACCGGAGGGGAAAAACTGTTTTTT. Protein product: CASSQVATGGEKLFF.